These 29 T cell receptor beta chains were all obtained from the same sample, sequenced in a study of blood T cell repertoires in COVID-19. Sequencing used immunoSEQ multiplex PCR; TCRdb keeps in-frame clones, though not all of them. Here the sample spans 200,000 to 250,000 clones, about 87% being singletons. The sequenced sample consisted of PBMCs or T cells enriched from blood (not recorded which). These receptors all come from a woman aged 25 to 39 with acute COVID-19.

This clone was picked up one time. CDR3 loop: CASSEYRANYGYTF. CDR3 DNA sequence: TGTGCCAGCAGTGAATACAGGGCTAACTATGGCTACACCTTC. This sequence joins TRBV6-1 and TRBJ1-2; possibly TRBD1 for D (6 bases). Germline CDR1 reads MNHNS; CDR2 reads SASEGT. Trimming took 2 bases from V and 0 from J, leaving 7 bases between them. This CDR3 region has 14 residues.

This chain joins TRBV7-2 and TRBJ2-5; D may be TRBD2 (5 bases). The CDR3 is 13 residues long. The V end lost 4 bases, the J end lost 7 bases, and 13 bases lay between the germline ends. Germline values: CDR1 SGHTA, CDR2 FQGNSA. DNA of the CDR3: TGTGCCAGCAGCTCCGGGATTACCGGGACCCAGTACTTC. Encoded protein: CASSSGITGTQYF.

This chain links TRBV29-1 with TRBJ1-1, with 9 bases aligning to TRBD1. After removal of 8 bases from V and 5 bases from J, the junction contained 9 bases not matched to a gene. The CDR3 has 13 residues. Germline loops: CDR1 SQVTM, CDR2 ANQGSEA. The CDR3 loop is CSTRQGEGTEAFF. The CDR3 DNA sequence: TGCAGCACCCGACAGGGGGAGGGAACTGAAGCTTTCTTT.

This clone was seen once. V usage is TRBV2 and J usage is TRBJ2-7; 7 bases are shared with TRBD2. This CDR3 is 15 amino acids long. The junction had 6 bases not matched to a gene; V was cut back by 4 bases and J by 0 bases. Germline V gene sequence: CDR1 SNHLY, CDR2 FYNNEI. The CDR3 nucleotides read TGTGCCAGCAGTGCGGCCAGGGACTACTCCTACGAGCAGTACTTC. Translating it yields CASSAARDYSYEQYF.

V and J are TRBV11-2 and TRBJ2-1; D unclear. The V end was cut by 1 base, the J end by 4 bases, with 5 bases between. Germline lookup yields CDR1 SGHAT and CDR2 FQNNGV. The length of the CDR3 is 13 residues. Written as DNA, the CDR3 is TGTGCCAGCAGCTTAGGCAGATACAATGAGCAGTTCTTC. Amino acid sequence: CASSLGRYNEQFF.

V is TRBV2 and J is TRBJ2-7; TRBD2 aligns across 12 bases. Trimming took 9 bases from V and 4 from J; bases not matched to a gene: 1. The CDR3 covers 12 residues. Germline assignment: CDR1 SNHLY and CDR2 FYNNEI. CDR3 coding DNA: TGTGCCAGAGGACTAGCGGGGTACGAGCAGTACTTC. This translates into CARGLAGYEQYF.

The rearrangement uses TRBV10-1 and TRBJ1-5, with no clear D. Per the germline V gene, CDR1 is WNHNN and CDR2 is SYGVQD (reference sequence). Trimming left V 2 bases short and J 3 bases short, with 14 bases between. The CDR3 spans 16 residues. This chain's CDR3 is CASSEHSKLINQPQHF. CDR3 nucleotide sequence: TGCGCCAGCAGTGAGCACTCAAAATTGATCAATCAGCCCCAGCATTTT.

The chain has TRBV10-3 and TRBJ1-2; a weak D match, TRBD1 (5 bases). Trimming shortened V by 11 bases and J by 7 bases, and 14 bases separated the two germline ends. The CDR3 covers 11 residues. Germline CDR1 reads ENHRY; CDR2 reads SYGVKD. CDR3 nucleotide sequence: TGTGCCTCACAGGCTTCCGGTGGCTACACCTTC. Translating gives CASQASGGYTF.

This clone occurred once. The chain links TRBV6-5 to TRBJ1-1; 7 positions match TRBD1. J lost 11 bases, V lost 7 bases, and 7 bases had no gene match. The CDR3 totals 11 residues. Germline CDR1 is MNHEY and CDR2 is SVGAGI. CDR3 sequence reads: CASTLQGRAFF. CDR3 coding DNA: TGTGCCAGCACCTTACAGGGGAGGGCTTTCTTT.

This sequence joins TRBV6-5 and TRBJ1-5; TRBD1 is a possible D gene (6 bases). The CDR3 totals 13 residues. Germline values: CDR1 MNHEY, CDR2 SVGAGI. Trimming shortened V by 10 bases and J by 4 bases, and 14 bases separated the two germline ends. CDR3 DNA sequence: TGTGCCATCGGTCGGGACATGAATCAGCCCCAGCATTTT. It yields the protein CAIGRDMNQPQHF.

The rearrangement uses TRBV5-1 and TRBJ1-5; D is unresolved. The V end lost 2 bases, the J end lost 8 bases, and 14 bases lay between the germline ends. Germline V gene lookup returns CDR1 SGHRS and CDR2 YFSETQ. CDR3 length: 14 residues. The CDR3: CASSFDGGSEPQHF. In DNA form, the CDR3 reads TGCGCCAGCAGCTTTGACGGAGGTTCGGAGCCCCAGCATTTT.

The chain couples TRBV7-9 to TRBJ2-1; D perhaps matches TRBD2 (5 bases). There are 15 residues in the CDR3. Between the trimmed V and J ends, which lost 5 bases and 8 bases, there was a span of 19 bases. CDR1 SEHNR and CDR2 FQNEAQ come from the germline V gene (reference sequence). The CDR3 reads CASSQRSGREDEQFF. CDR3 sequence (DNA): TGTGCCAGCAGCCAAAGGAGCGGTCGCGAAGATGAGCAGTTCTTC.

The chain links TRBV27 to TRBJ1-1; D is perhaps TRBD1 (6 bases). The V gene's germline CDR1 is MNHEY and CDR2 SMNVEV (reference sequence). The CDR3 runs to 16 residues. Trimming stripped 6 bases from V and 1 base from J, with 18 bases between. The DNA for the CDR3 is TGTGCCAGCAGAGGGGGTTTGGCGATTGAGAACACTGAAGCTTTCTTT. Amino acid sequence: CASRGGLAIENTEAFF.

This clone was recorded once. The chain couples TRBV11-2 to TRBJ1-1; TRBD1 is a possible D gene (5 bases). V was trimmed by 6 bases and J by 0 bases, leaving 14 bases between them. CDR1 is SGHAT, CDR2 FQNNGV, per germline. The CDR3 is 15 amino acids. The CDR3 here is CASSPWGRLNTEAFF. The CDR3 nucleotides read TGTGCCAGCAGTCCATGGGGCAGACTGAACACTGAAGCTTTCTTT.

This chain connects TRBV5-4 to TRBJ1-2; tentatively, D is TRBD1 (6 bases). Per germline, CDR1 SGHNT and CDR2 YYREEE (reference sequence). V was cut by 5 bases and J by 6 bases, with 20 bases left in between. CDR3 length: 15 residues. The CDR3 sequence is CASSLYREGDDGYTF. The CDR3 DNA reads TGTGCCAGCAGTTTATACAGGGAGGGGGATGATGGCTACACCTTC.

The rearrangement uses TRBV5-1 and TRBJ1-1, with D perhaps TRBD1 (6 bases). V gave up 0 bases and J gave up 0 bases, with 15 bases separating them. The germline V gene has CDR1 SGHRS and CDR2 YFSETQ. This CDR3 spans 17 amino acids. This chain's CDR3 is CASSLDGGRGMNTEAFF. The CDR3 DNA reads TGCGCCAGCAGCTTGGATGGGGGAAGGGGGATGAACACTGAAGCTTTCTTT.

The chain links TRBV12-3 or TRBV12-4 to TRBJ1-4; D gene ambiguous. The CDR3 is 12 residues long. V gave up 2 bases and J gave up 4 bases, with 2 bases separating them. The DNA of the CDR3 is TGTGCCAGCAGTTTATATAATGAAAAACTGTTTTTT. Its translation: CASSLYNEKLFF.

This chain links TRBV10-2 with TRBJ1-1, with D hard to call. V lost 6 bases and J lost 1, with 6 bases in between. This CDR3 spans 12 amino acids. In germline, CDR1 is WSHSY, CDR2 SAAADI. Here the CDR3 DNA reads TGCGCCAGCAGACGGGGGAACACTGAAGCTTTCTTT. This gives the protein CASRRGNTEAFF.

The chain combines TRBV5-1 with TRBJ2-7, with 7 bases matching TRBD1. Trimming removed 3 bases from V and 3 bases from J; junction bases left unmatched: 6. This CDR3 has 14 residues. From germline, CDR1 is SGHRS and CDR2 YFSETQ. CDR3 region: CASSYRTGGYEQYF. In nucleotides, the CDR3 is TGCGCCAGCAGCTACCGGACAGGTGGCTACGAGCAGTACTTC.

V and J are TRBV19 and TRBJ1-1; D might be TRBD1 (5 bases). Germline lookup yields CDR1 LNHDA and CDR2 SQIVND (reference sequence). Between the trimmed V and J ends, which lost 6 bases and 0 bases, there was a span of 8 bases. This CDR3 contains 13 residues. This CDR3 is CASRDRLNTEAFF. The CDR3 DNA sequence: TGTGCCAGTAGAGACAGATTGAACACTGAAGCTTTCTTT.

The rearrangement links TRBV16 to TRBJ2-1; D is possibly TRBD1 (6 bases). V shed 3 bases and J shed 1 base, with 16 bases lying between them. Germline V gene sequence: CDR1 KGHSY, CDR2 FQNENV. The CDR3 extends over 17 amino acids. CDR3 protein: CASSHKDSPWSYNEQFF. The CDR3 bases are TGTGCCAGCAGCCATAAGGACAGCCCTTGGTCCTACAATGAGCAGTTCTTC.

The rearrangement uses TRBV4-1 and TRBJ1-4; 7 positions agree with TRBD1. The CDR3 covers 14 residues. V shed 8 bases, J shed 8 bases, and the junction held 11 bases outside the gene matches. CDR1 MGHRA and CDR2 YSYEKL come from the germline V gene. The CDR3 nucleotides are TGCGCCAGCGGGCTAAGGGGGCTCAGGGAAAAACTGTTTTTT. Amino acids: CASGLRGLREKLFF.

The chain employs TRBV5-5 and TRBJ2-7; D is unresolved. The CDR3 is 14 amino acids. Germline V lookup: CDR1 SGHKS, CDR2 YYEKEE (reference sequence). V was trimmed by 0 bases and J by 1 base, leaving 8 bases between them. CDR3 amino acids: CASSLVGPSYEQYF. The CDR3 DNA is TGTGCCAGCAGCTTGGTTGGCCCATCCTACGAGCAGTACTTC.

The rearrangement uses TRBV29-1 and TRBJ2-1; weak D call: TRBD2 (5 bases). CDR1 and CDR2 from the germline V gene are SQVTM and ANQGSEA. The CDR3 runs 12 residues. CDR3 region: CNAVPTSGEQFF. DNA of the CDR3: TGCAACGCGGTCCCGACGAGCGGTGAGCAGTTCTTC.

The chain recombines TRBV4-1 with TRBJ2-2; 13 nucleotides agree with TRBD2. Germline loops: CDR1 MGHRA, CDR2 YSYEKL. The length of the CDR3 is 18 residues. The V segment lost 4 bases and the J segment 4 bases; nucleotides outside the gene matches: 9. CDR3 region: CASSRKRGLAGLTGELFF. In DNA, the CDR3 is TGCGCCAGCAGCCGAAAAAGGGGACTAGCGGGACTCACCGGGGAGCTGTTTTTT.

This clone was seen once. This chain uses TRBV13 with TRBJ2-7, with D unclear. V dropped 5 bases and J dropped 0 bases, with 5 bases sitting between them. In germline, CDR1 is PRHDT, CDR2 FYEKMQ (reference sequence). This CDR3 has 12 residues. CDR3 coding DNA: TGTGCCAGCAGCGTCAGCTCCTACGAGCAGTACTTC. This codes for CASSVSSYEQYF.

The chain joins TRBV11-2 to TRBJ2-3; 12 bases map to TRBD2. The CDR3 runs 17 residues. Per germline, CDR1 SGHAT and CDR2 FQNNGV. The J segment lost 3 bases and the V segment lost 1 base, leaving 5 bases of the junction unmatched. DNA of the CDR3: TGTGCCAGCAGCTTAGGTACTAGCGGGGGGTGGACAGATACGCAGTATTTT. It encodes CASSLGTSGGWTDTQYF.

CDR3 bases: TGCGCCAGCAGTGACCGTCCCTATGGCTACACCTTC. The encoded protein is CASSDRPYGYTF. The chain combines TRBV10-1 with TRBJ1-2; D unresolved. This CDR3 has 12 residues. Trimming shortened V by 3 bases and J by 4 bases, and 6 bases separated the two germline ends. Germline loops: CDR1 WNHNN, CDR2 SYGVQD (reference sequence).

This clone has only a few counts. J is TRBJ1-4 and V is TRBV5-1, with unresolved D. The V end lost 0 bases, the J end lost 0 bases, and 9 bases lay between the germline ends. CDR1 SGHRS and CDR2 YFSETQ come from the germline V gene. The CDR3 has 16 amino acids. This CDR3 reads CASSLESGATNEKLFF. The CDR3 nucleotides read TGCGCCAGCAGCTTGGAGTCGGGAGCAACTAATGAAAAACTGTTTTTT.